Listed below are T cell receptor beta chains from one sample, sequenced in a study of cytomegalovirus exposure and HLA in healthy donors. The repertoire was sequenced with immunoSEQ multiplex PCR; TCRdb's copy has only in-frame clones and lacks some. This table has roughly 200,000 clones, about nine tenths appearing once. Sequenced input: PBMCs. The receptor source for this set is a man under 40 in good health and CMV-seronegative. The conserved cysteine and the conserved F or W are not part of the CDR3 here. A D gene is named only where the DNA matches it firmly.

j_call v_call d_call cdr3_aa
TRBJ2-3 TRBV18 . ASSRDTGTDTQY
TRBJ2-7 TRBV6-1 . ASRVGQNTAYEQY
TRBJ2-7 TRBV6-6 TRBD1 ASGTGVHEQY
TRBJ2-7 TRBV19 TRBD2 ASNPGTSGYEQY
TRBJ1-2 TRBV14 . ASSQVLRGSYT
TRBJ2-3 TRBV7-2 TRBD2 ASSGRPSGSPPDTQY
TRBJ2-2 TRBV4-1 TRBD1 ASSRDRGFSGELF
TRBJ2-7 TRBV30 TRBD1 ACRSGTGPYEQY
TRBJ2-7 TRBV29-1 TRBD2 SVGGGSPNEQY
. TRBV5-5 . ASSLKDYEQY
TRBJ1-1 TRBV27 . ASSLRGGTEAF
TRBJ2-7 TRBV28 . ASSLRRDSLGEQY
TRBJ2-5 TRBV28 . ASSLWSGGPLQETQY
TRBJ2-7 TRBV28 . ASSTPVSYEQY
TRBJ1-5 TRBV4-1 . ASRSVVDSNQPQH
TRBJ2-7 TRBV6-6 . ASRLDLGVDEQY
TRBJ2-2 TRBV28 TRBD1 ASSPLGPTGGGIVGTGELF
TRBJ2-2 TRBV6-1 TRBD2 ASSEVEIVTGGAGELF
TRBJ2-5 TRBV6-6 TRBD1 ASRGSTGGGETQY
TRBJ2-7 TRBV7-8 TRBD2 ASSSRREGAEKEQY
TRBJ2-5 TRBV4-3 TRBD1 ASSRGTGGMETQY
TRBJ2-3 TRBV5-4 TRBD2 ASSFSSGFTDTQY